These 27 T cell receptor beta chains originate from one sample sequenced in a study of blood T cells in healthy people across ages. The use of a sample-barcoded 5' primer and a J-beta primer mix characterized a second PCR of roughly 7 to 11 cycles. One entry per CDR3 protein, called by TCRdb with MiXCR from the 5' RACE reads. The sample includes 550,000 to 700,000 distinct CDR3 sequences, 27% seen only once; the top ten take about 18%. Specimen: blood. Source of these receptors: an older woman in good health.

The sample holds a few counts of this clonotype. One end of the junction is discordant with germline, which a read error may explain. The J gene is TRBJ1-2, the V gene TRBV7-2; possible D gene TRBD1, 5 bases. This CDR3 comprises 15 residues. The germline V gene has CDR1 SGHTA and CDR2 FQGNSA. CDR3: CAGSEGARGAYGYTF. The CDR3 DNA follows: TGTGCCGGCAGTGAAGGGGCTAGAGGGGCCTATGGCTACACCTTC.

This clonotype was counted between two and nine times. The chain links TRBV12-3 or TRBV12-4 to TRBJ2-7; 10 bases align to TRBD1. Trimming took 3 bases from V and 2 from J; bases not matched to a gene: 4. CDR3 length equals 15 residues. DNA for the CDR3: TGTGCCAGCAGTTTCAGGGACAGGGGAACCTACGAGCAGTACTTC. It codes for CASSFRDRGTYEQYF.

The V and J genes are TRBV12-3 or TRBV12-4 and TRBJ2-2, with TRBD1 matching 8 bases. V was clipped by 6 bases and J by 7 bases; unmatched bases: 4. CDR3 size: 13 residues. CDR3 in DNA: TGTGCCAGCAGGGGACAGGCTAACGGGGAGCTGTTTTTT. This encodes CASRGQANGELFF.

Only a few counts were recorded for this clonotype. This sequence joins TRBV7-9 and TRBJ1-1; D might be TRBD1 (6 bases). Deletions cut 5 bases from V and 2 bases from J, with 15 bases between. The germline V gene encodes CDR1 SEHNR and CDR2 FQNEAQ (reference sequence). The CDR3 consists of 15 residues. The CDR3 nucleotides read TGTGCCAGCAGCGCACCCGGGACACCCAACACTGAAGCTTTCTTT. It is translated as CASSAPGTPNTEAFF.

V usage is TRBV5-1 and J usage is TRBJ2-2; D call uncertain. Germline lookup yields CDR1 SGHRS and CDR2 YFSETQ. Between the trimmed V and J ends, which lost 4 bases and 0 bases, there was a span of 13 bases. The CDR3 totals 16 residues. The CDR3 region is CASSPQLLANTGELFF. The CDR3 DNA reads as TGCGCCAGCAGCCCACAACTGCTAGCGAACACCGGGGAGCTGTTTTTT.

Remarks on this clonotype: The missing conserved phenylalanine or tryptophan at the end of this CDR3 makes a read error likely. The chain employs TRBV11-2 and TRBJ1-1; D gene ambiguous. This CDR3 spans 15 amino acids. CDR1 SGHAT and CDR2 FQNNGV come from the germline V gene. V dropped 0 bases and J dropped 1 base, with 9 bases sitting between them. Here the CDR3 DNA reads TGTGCCAGCAGCTTAGATGGCCTGAGGAACACTGAAGCTTTCATT. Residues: CASSLDGLRNTEAFI.

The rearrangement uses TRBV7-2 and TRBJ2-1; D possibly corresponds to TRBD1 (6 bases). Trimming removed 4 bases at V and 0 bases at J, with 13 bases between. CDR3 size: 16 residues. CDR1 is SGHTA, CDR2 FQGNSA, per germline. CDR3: CASSSTKGGSYNEQFF. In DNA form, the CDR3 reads TGTGCCAGCAGCTCAACGAAAGGGGGCTCCTACAATGAGCAGTTCTTC.

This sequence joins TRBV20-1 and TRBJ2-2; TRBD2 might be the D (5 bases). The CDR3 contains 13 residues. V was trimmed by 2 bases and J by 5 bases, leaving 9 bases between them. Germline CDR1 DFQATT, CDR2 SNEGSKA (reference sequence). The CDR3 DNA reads TGCAGTGCTAGAAAAACGGGAACCGGGGAGCTGTTTTTT. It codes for CSARKTGTGELFF.

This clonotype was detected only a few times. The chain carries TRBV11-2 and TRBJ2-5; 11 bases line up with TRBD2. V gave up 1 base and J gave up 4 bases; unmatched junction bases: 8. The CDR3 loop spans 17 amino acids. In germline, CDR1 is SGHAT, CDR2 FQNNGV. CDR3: CASSLGVAGGPRETQYF. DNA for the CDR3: TGTGCCAGCAGCTTAGGGGTAGCGGGGGGGCCCAGAGAGACCCAGTACTTC.

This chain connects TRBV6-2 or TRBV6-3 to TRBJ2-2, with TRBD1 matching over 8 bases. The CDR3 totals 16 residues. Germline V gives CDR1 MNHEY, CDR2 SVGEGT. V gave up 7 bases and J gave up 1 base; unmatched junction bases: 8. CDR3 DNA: TGTGCCAGCACCTCAAGAGGACAGGGGAACACCGGGGAGCTGTTTTTT. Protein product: CASTSRGQGNTGELFF.

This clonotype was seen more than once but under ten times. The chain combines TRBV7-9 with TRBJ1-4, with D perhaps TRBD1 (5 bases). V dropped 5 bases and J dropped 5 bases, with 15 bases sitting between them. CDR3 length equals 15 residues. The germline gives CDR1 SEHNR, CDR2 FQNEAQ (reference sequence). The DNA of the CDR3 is TGTGCCAGCAGCGGCCTGGGACGGGAAAATGAAAAACTGTTTTTT. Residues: CASSGLGRENEKLFF.

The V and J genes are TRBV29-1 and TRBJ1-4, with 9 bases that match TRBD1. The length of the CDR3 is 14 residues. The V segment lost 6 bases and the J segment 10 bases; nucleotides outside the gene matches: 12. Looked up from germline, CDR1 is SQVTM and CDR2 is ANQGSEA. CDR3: CSVETGTGTGKLFF. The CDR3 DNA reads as TGCAGCGTGGAGACCGGGACAGGGACCGGAAAACTGTTTTTT.

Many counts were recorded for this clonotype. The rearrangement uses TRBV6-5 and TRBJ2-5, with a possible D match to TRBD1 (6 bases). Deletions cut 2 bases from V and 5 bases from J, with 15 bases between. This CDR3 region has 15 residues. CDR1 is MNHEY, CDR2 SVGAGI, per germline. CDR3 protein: CASSYAAGAEETQYF. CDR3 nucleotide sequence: TGTGCCAGCAGTTACGCGGCAGGGGCAGAGGAGACCCAGTACTTC.

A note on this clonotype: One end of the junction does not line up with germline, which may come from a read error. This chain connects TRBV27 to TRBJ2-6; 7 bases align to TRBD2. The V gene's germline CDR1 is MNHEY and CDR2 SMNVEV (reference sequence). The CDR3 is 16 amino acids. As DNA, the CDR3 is TGTGCCAGCACCTATGAGGGAGGGACTGGGGCCAACGTCCTGATTTTC. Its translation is CASTYEGGTGANVLIF.

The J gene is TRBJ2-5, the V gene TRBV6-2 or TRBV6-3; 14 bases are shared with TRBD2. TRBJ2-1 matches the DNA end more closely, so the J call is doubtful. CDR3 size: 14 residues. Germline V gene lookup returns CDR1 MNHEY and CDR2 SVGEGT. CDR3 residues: CASRRTSGGNEQFF. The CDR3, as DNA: TGTGCCAGCAGAAGGACTAGCGGGGGGAATGAGCAGTTCTTC.

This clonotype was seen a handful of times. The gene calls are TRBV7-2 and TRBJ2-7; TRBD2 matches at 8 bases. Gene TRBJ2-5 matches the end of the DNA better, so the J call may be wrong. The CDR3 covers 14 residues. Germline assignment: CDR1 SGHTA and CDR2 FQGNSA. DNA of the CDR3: TGTGCCAGCAGAGGGCGGGGGGAGAAAGAGACCCAGTACTTC. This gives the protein CASRGRGEKETQYF.

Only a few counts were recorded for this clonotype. The CDR3 DNA reads TGCAGCGCCGAAAGGGGAAACGCTGAAGCTTTCTTT. Translation gives CSAERGNAEAFF. J is TRBJ1-1 and V is TRBV29-1, with D possibly TRBD1 on 5 matching bases. Germline V gene data show CDR1 as SQVTM and CDR2 as ANQGSEA. Trimming removed 7 bases at V and 6 bases at J, with 15 bases between. The CDR3 contains 12 residues.

The CDR3 sequence: CASRDCKETQYF. CDR3 bases: TGTGCCAGCCGGGACTGCAAAGAGACCCAGTACTTC. The chain couples TRBV6-2 or TRBV6-3 to TRBJ2-5; D is possibly TRBD2 (6 bases). The CDR3 consists of 12 residues. The V gene lost 8 bases and the J gene lost 3 bases, with 10 bases spanning the gap. CDR1 is MNHEY and CDR2 is SVGEGT in the germline V gene.

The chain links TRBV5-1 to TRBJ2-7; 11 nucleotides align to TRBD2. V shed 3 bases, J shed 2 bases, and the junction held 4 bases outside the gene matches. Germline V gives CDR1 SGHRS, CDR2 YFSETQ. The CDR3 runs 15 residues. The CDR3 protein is CASSSGTSGTYEQYF. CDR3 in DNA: TGCGCCAGCAGCTCCGGGACTAGCGGTACCTACGAGCAGTACTTC. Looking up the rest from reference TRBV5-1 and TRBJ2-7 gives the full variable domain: KAGVTQTPRYLIKTRGQQVTLSCSPISGHRSVSWYQQTPGQGLQFLFEYFSETQRNKGNFPGRFSGRQFSNSRSEMNVSTLELGDSALYLCASSSGTSGTYEQYFGPGTRLTVT.

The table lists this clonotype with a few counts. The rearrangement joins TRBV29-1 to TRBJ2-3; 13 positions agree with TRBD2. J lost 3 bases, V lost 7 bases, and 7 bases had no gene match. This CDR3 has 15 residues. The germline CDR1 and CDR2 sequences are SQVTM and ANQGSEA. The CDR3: CSATSGGAVTDTQYF. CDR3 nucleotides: TGCAGCGCAACTAGCGGGGGGGCCGTGACAGATACGCAGTATTTT.

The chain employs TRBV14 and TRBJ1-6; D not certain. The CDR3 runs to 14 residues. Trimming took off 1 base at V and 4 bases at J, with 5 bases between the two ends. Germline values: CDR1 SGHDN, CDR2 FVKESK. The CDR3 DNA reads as TGTGCCAGCAGCCAAGCAATATATAATTCACCCCTCCACTTT. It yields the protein CASSQAIYNSPLHF. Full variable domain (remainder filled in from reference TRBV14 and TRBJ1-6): EAGVTQFPSHSVIEKGQTVTLRCDPISGHDNLYWYRRVMGKEIKFLLHFVKESKQDESGMPNNRFLAERTGGTYSTLKVQPAELEDSGVYFCASSQAIYNSPLHFGNGTRLTVT.

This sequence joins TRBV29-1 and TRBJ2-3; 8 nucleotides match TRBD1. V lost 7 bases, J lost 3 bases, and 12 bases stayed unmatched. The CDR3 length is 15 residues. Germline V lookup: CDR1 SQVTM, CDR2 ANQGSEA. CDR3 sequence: CSAGPRTGLTDTQYF. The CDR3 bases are TGCAGCGCTGGCCCAAGGACAGGGCTTACAGATACGCAGTATTTT.

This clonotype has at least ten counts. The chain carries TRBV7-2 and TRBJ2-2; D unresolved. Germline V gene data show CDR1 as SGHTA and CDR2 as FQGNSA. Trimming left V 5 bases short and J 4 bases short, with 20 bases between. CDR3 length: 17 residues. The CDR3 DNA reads TGTGCCAGCAGCCCGACACGGGCCATGGCAGGCACCGGGGAGCTGTTTTTT. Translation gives CASSPTRAMAGTGELFF.

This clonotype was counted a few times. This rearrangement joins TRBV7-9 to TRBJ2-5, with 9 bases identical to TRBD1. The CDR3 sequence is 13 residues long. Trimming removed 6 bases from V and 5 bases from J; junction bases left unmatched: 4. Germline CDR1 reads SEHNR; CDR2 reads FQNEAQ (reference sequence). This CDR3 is CASRNTGGETQYF. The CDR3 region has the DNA TGTGCCAGCAGAAATACAGGGGGCGAGACCCAGTACTTC.

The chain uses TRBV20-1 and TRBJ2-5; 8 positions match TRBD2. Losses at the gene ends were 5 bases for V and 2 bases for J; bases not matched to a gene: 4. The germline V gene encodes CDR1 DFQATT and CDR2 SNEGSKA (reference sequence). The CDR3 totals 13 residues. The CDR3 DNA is TGCAGTGCTTTAAGCGGGGGACAAGAGACCCAGTACTTC. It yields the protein CSALSGGQETQYF.

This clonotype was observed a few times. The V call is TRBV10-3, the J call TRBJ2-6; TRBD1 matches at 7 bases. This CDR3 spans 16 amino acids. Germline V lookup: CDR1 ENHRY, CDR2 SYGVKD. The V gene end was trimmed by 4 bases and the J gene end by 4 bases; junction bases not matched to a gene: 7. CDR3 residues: CAISVSGGAGANVLTF. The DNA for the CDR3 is TGTGCCATCAGTGTTTCAGGGGGAGCAGGGGCCAACGTCCTGACTTTC.

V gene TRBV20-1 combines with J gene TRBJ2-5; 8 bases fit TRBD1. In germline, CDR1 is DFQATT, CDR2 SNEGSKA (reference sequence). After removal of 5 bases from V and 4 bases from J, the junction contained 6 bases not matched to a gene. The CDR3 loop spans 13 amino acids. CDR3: CSAGQGSGETQYF. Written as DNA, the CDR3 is TGCAGTGCTGGACAGGGTTCGGGAGAGACCCAGTACTTC.